This T cell receptor (beta chain) is drawn from a study of post-analysis software for immune sequencing data. Study details: Courses of disease covered relapsing-remitting, secondary progressive and progressive-relapsing multiple sclerosis.

Study-wide results and limits: Under F measure analysis, samples from one preparation batch co-clustered strongly. With TRBV5-6, TRBV5-1 and TRBV20-1 included, about five TRBV segments were more frequent in patients than in controls. A significant reduction in normalized Chao1 diversity was observed in multiple sclerosis patients versus controls.

This clonotype was found a few times. Its antigen is currently unknown. Tagging with unique molecular identifiers was a feature of the TCR beta cDNA libraries. Out of roughly 0.85 to 11 million T cells, about 510,000 cDNA molecules were generated. TCRdb re-derived calls from the PCR reads in MiXCR, one entry per CDR3 protein. The data hold about half a million distinct CDR3 sequences, with approximately 46% observed a single time. Germline V gene data show CDR1 as SGHTA and CDR2 as FQGNSA. Between the trimmed V and J ends, which lost 6 bases and 2 bases, there was a span of 8 bases. The CDR3 contains 12 residues.

Input material: blood. This sequence originates from a girl between 5 and 17 years old with multiple sclerosis. V and J are TRBV7-2 and TRBJ2-7; D not resolved. This CDR3 reads CASRSSAYEQYF. Written as DNA, the CDR3 is TGTGCCAGCAGGTCCAGTGCCTACGAGCAGTACTTC.